This record covers a single T cell receptor (beta chain). This record belongs to a study of blood T cell repertoires in COVID-19. Measured with immunoSEQ multiplex PCR; TCRdb has only the in-frame clones, and not every one. The sample has approximately 280,000 clones, around 90% seen once. Germline values: CDR1 SGHDT, CDR2 YYEEEE. V lost 4 bases to trimming and J lost 1 base, with 14 bases between them. The CDR3 runs to 15 residues. The chain is built from TRBV5-6 and TRBJ2-5, with D maybe TRBD2 (5 bases). The receptor was isolated from a woman between 18 and 29 years old with acute COVID-19. The sample taken for sequencing was PBMCs or T cells enriched from blood (not recorded which). The CDR3 DNA is TGTGCCAGCAGCATCGGGGTTGGACCCCAAGAGACCCAGTACTTC. This codes for CASSIGVGPQETQYF. The full variable domain, in which reference TRBV5-6 and TRBJ2-5 provide the parts outside the CDR3, is DAGVTQSPTHLIKTRGQQVTLRCSPKSGHDTVSWYQQALGQGPQFIFQYYEEEERQRGNFPDRFSGHQFPNYSSELNVNALLLGDSALYLCASSIGVGPQETQYFGPGTRLLVL.